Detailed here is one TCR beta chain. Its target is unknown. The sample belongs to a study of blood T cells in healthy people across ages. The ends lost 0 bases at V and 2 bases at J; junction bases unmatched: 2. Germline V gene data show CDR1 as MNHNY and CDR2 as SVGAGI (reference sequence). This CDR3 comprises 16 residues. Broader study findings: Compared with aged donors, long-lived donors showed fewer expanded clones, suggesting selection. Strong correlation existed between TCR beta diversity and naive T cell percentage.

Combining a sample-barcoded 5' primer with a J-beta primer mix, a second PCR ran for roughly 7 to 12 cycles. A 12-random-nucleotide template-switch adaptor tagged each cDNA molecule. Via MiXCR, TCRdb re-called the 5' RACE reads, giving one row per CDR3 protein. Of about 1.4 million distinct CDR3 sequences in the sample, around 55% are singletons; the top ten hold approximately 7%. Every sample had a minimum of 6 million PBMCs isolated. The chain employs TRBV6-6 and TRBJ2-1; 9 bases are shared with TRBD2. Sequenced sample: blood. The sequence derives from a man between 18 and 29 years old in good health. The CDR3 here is CASSYSSGGPYNEQFF. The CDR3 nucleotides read TGTGCCAGCAGTTACTCGAGCGGGGGGCCCTACAATGAGCAGTTCTTC.